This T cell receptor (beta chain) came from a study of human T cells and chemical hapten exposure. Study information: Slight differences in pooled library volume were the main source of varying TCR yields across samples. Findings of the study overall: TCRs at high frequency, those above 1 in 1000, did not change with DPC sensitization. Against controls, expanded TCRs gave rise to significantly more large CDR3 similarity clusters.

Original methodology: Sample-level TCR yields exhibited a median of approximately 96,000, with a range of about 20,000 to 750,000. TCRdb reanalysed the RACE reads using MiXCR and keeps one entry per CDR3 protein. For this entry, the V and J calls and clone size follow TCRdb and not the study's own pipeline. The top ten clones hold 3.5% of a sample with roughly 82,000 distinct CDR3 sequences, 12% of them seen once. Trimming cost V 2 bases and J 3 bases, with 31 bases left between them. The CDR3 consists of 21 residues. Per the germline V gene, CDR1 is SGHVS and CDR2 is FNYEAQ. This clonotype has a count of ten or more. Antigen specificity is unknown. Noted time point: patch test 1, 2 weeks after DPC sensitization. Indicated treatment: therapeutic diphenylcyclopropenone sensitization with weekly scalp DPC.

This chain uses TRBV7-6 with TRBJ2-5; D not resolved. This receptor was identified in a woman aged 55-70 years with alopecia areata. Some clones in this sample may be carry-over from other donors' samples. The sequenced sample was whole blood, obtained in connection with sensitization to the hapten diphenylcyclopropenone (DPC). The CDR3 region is CASSLFFPLFVDRVDEETQYF. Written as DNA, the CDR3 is TGTGCCAGCAGCTTATTTTTCCCCCTCTTTGTTGACCGAGTGGATGAAGAGACCCAGTACTTC.